This TCR beta chain was captured by sequencing in a study of cytomegalovirus exposure and HLA in healthy donors. Primers included in the PCR were 60 Vbeta and 13 Jbeta primers. The repertoire was sequenced with immunoSEQ multiplex PCR; TCRdb's copy has only in-frame clones and lacks some. The profile shows about 83,000 clones, more than 80% of them singletons. CDR3 length: 16 residues. CDR1 and CDR2 from the germline V gene are SGHRS and YFSETQ. V gave up 3 bases and J gave up 0 bases; unmatched junction bases: 4. Source material: PBMCs. The receptor was isolated from a woman in her twenties or thirties in good health and CMV-seronegative. The chain combines TRBV5-1 with TRBJ2-3; 10 bases fit TRBD2. The CDR3 loop reads CASSSRTSGSTDTQYF. The CDR3 DNA reads as TGCGCCAGCAGCTCCCGGACTAGCGGTAGCACAGATACGCAGTATTTT. The full variable domain, its missing parts supplied by reference TRBV5-1 and TRBJ2-3, is KAGVTQTPRYLIKTRGQQVTLSCSPISGHRSVSWYQQTPGQGLQFLFEYFSETQRNKGNFPGRFSGRQFSNSRSEMNVSTLELGDSALYLCASSSRTSGSTDTQYFGPGTRLTVL.